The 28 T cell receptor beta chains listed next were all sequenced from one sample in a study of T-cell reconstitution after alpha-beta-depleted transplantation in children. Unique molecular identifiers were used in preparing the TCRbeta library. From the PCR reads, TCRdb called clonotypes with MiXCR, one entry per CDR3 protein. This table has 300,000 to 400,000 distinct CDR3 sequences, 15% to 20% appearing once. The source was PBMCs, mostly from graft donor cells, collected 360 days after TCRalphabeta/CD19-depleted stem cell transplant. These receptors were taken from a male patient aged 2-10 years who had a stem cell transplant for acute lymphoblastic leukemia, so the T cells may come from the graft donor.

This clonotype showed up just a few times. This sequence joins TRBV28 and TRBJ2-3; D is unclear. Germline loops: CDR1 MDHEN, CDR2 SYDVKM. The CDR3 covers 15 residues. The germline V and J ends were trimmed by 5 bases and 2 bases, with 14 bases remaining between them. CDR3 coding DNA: TGTGCCAGCAGTGCGCCCTGGGGTCCCACAGATACGCAGTATTTT. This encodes CASSAPWGPTDTQYF.

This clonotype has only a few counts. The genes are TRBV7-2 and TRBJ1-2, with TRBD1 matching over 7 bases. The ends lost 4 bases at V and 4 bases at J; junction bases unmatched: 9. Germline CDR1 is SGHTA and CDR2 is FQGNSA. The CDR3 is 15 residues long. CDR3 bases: TGTGCCAGCAGCTCTACAGGGGCGTTGGTCTATGGCTACACCTTC. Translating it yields CASSSTGALVYGYTF.

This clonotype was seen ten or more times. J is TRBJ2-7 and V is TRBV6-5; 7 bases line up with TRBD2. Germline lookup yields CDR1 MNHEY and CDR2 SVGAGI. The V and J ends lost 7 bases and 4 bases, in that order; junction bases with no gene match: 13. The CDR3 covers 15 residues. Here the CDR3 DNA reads TGTGCCAGCATCTCGGGGGGAGCGGGCGGATACGAGCAGTACTTC. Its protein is CASISGGAGGYEQYF.

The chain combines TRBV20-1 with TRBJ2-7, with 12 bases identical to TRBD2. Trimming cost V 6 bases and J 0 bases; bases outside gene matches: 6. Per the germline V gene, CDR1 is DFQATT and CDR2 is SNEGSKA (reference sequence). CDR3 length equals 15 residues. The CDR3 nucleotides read TGCAGTGCATTCCGACTAGCGGGGGACTCCTACGAGCAGTACTTC. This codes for CSAFRLAGDSYEQYF.

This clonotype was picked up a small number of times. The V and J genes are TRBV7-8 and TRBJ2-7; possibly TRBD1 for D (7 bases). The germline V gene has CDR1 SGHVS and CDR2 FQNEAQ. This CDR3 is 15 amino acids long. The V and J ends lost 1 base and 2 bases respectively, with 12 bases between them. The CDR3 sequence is CASSLGRGQPYEQYF. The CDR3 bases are TGTGCCAGCAGCTTAGGGCGGGGACAGCCCTACGAGCAGTACTTC.

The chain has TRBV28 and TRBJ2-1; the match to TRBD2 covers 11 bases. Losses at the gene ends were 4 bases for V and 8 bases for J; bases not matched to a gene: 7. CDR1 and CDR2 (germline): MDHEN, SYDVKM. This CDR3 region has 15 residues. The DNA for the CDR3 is TGTGCCAGCAGTTCCAGGGCACTAGCGGGAGATGAGCAGTTCTTC. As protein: CASSSRALAGDEQFF. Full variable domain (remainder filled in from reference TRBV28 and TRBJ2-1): DVKVTQSSRYLVKRTGEKVFLECVQDMDHENMFWYRQDPGLGLRLIYFSYDVKMKEKGDIPEGYSVSREKKERFSLILESASTNQTSMYLCASSSRALAGDEQFFGPGTRLTVL.

The CDR3 DNA sequence: TGTGCCAGCAGCCCCCACCATCCTCCCGTTGGGTGGCCCCAAGAGACCCAGTACTTC. As protein: CASSPHHPPVGWPQETQYF. This chain connects TRBV3-1 to TRBJ2-5; D not certain. V lost 4 bases, J lost 1 base, and 25 bases lay in between. There are 19 residues in the CDR3. Germline V lookup: CDR1 LGHDT, CDR2 YNNKEL (reference sequence).

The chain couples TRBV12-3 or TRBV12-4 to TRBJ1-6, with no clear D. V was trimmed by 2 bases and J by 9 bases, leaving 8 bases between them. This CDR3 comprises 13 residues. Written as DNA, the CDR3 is TGTGCCAGCAGTTTAAAAGGGTTTTCACCCCTCCACTTT. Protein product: CASSLKGFSPLHF.

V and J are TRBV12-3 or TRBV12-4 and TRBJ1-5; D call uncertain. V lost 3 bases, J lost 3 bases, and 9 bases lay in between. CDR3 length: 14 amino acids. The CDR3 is CASSLTGPNQPQHF. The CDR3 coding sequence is TGTGCCAGCAGTTTGACTGGGCCCAATCAGCCCCAGCATTTT.

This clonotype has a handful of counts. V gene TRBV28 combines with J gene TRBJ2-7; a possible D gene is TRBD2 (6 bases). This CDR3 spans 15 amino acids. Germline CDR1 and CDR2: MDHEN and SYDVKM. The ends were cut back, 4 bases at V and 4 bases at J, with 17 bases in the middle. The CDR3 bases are TGTGCCAGCAGTTCATTAACCGGGAGTATTTACGAGCAGTACTTC. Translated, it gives CASSSLTGSIYEQYF. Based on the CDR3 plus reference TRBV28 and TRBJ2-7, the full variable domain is DVKVTQSSRYLVKRTGEKVFLECVQDMDHENMFWYRQDPGLGLRLIYFSYDVKMKEKGDIPEGYSVSREKKERFSLILESASTNQTSMYLCASSSLTGSIYEQYFGPGTRLTVT.

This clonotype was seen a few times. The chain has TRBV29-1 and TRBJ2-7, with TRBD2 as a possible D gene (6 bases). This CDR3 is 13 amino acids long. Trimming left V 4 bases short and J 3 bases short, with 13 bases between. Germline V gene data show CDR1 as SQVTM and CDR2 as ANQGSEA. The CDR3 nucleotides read TGCAGCGTTGGCGTTAGCGGAGGCTACGAGCAGTACTTC. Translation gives CSVGVSGGYEQYF.

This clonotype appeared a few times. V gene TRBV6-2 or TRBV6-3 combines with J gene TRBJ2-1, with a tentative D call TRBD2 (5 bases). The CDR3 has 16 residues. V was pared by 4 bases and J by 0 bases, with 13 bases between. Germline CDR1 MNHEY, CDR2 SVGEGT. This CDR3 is CASSSQAVSSYNEQFF. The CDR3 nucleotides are TGTGCCAGCAGTTCACAAGCGGTGAGCTCCTACAATGAGCAGTTCTTC.

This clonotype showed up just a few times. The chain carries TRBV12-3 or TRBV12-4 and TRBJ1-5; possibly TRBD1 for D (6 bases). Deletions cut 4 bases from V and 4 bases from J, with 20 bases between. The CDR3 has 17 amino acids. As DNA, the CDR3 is TGTGCCAGCAGTTGGGGCAACAGGGTTGAGAGGAATCAGCCCCAGCATTTT. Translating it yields CASSWGNRVERNQPQHF.

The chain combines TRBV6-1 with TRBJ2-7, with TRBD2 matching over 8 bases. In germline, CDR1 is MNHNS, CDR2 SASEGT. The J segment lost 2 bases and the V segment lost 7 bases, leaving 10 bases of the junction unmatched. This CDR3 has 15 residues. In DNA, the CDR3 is TGTGCCAGCATCAGCGTCGGCGGGAGGCCCTACGAGCAGTACTTC. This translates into CASISVGGRPYEQYF.

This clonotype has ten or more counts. Written as DNA, the CDR3 is TGTGCCAGCAGCCCCGACAGGGAGCAGTACTTC. It specifies CASSPDREQYF. The chain has TRBV7-9 and TRBJ2-7; perhaps TRBD1 as D (6 bases). Trimming removed 5 bases at V and 7 bases at J, with 9 bases between. From germline, CDR1 is SEHNR and CDR2 FQNEAQ (reference sequence). This CDR3 region has 11 residues.

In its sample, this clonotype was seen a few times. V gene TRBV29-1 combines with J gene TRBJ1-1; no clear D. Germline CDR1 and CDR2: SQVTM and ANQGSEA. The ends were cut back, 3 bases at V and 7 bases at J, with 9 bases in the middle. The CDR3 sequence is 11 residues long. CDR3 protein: CSVDLGIEAFF. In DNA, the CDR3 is TGCAGCGTTGACCTGGGGATTGAAGCTTTCTTT.

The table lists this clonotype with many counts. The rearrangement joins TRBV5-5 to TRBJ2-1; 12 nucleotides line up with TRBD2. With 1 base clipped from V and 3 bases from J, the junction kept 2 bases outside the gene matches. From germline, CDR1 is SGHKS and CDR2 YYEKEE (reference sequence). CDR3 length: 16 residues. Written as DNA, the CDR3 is TGTGCCAGCAGCTTGTTGACTAGCGGGAGCTACAATGAGCAGTTCTTC. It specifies CASSLLTSGSYNEQFF.

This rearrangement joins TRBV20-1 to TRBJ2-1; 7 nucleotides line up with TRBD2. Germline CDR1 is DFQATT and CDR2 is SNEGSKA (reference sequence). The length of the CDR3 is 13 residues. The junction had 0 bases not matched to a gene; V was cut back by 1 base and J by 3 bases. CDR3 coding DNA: TGCAGTGCTAGAGCTAGCGGCTACAATGAGCAGTTCTTC. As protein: CSARASGYNEQFF.

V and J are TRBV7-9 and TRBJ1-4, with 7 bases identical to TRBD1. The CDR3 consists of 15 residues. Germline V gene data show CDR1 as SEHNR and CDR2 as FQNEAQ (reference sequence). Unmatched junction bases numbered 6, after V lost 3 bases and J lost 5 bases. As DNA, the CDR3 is TGTGCCAGCAGCTTGGGGTCAGGGGGGAATGAAAAACTGTTTTTT. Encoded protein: CASSLGSGGNEKLFF.

The CDR3 reads CASSLGLLNTDTQYF. CDR3 nucleotides: TGTGCCAGCAGCTTAGGTCTTCTGAACACAGATACGCAGTATTTT. V gene TRBV7-6 combines with J gene TRBJ2-3; no definite D call. Germline values: CDR1 SGHVS, CDR2 FNYEAQ. This CDR3 contains 15 residues. With 1 base removed from V and 2 bases from J, the gap between germline ends came to 10 bases.

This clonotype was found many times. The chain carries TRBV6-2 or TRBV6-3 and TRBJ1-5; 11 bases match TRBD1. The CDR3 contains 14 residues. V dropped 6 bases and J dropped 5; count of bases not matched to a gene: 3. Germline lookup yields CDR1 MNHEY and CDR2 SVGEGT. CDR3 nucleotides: TGTGCCAGCAGCGGGACAGGGGGATATCAGCCCCAGCATTTT. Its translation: CASSGTGGYQPQHF.

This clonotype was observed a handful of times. The chain's CDR3 is CSAPGLAGREQFF. For the CDR3, the DNA is TGCAGCGCCCCCGGGCTAGCGGGTCGGGAGCAGTTCTTC. This chain connects TRBV29-1 to TRBJ2-1, with TRBD2 matching 8 bases. Trimming cost V 7 bases and J 10 bases; bases outside gene matches: 12. Germline CDR1 is SQVTM and CDR2 is ANQGSEA. The CDR3 consists of 13 residues.

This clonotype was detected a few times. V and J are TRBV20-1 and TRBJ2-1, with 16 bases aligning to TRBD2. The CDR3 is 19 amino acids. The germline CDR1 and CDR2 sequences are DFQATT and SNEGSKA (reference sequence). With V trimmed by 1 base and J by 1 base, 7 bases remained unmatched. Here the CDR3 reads CSARVPGLAGGRSYNEQFF. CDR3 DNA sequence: TGCAGTGCTAGAGTACCGGGACTAGCGGGAGGGAGATCCTACAATGAGCAGTTCTTC.

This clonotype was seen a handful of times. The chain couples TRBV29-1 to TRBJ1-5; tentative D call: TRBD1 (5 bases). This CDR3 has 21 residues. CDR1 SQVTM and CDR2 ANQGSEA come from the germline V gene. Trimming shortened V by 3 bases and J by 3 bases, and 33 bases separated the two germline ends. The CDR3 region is CSVDGGILGLISWRVNQPQHF. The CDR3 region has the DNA TGCAGCGTTGACGGGGGGATCTTGGGACTCATTTCTTGGAGGGTCAATCAGCCCCAGCATTTT.

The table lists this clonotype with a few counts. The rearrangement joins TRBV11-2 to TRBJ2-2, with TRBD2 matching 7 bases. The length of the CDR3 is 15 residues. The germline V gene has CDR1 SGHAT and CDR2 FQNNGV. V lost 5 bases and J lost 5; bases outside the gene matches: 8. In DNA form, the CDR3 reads TGTGCCAGCAGCGTACCGGGACTACCGACCGGGGAGCTGTTTTTT. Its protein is CASSVPGLPTGELFF.

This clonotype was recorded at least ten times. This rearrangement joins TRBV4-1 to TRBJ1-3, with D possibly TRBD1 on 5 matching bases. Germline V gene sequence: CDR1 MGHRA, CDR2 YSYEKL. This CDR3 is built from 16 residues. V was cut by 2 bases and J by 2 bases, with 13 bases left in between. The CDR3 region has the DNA TGCGCCAGCAGCCAACCGGGACGCGCGACTGGAAACACCATATATTTT. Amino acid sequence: CASSQPGRATGNTIYF.

CDR3 DNA sequence: TGTGCCAGCAGCAGCAGCCTGGGCGGGCAAGAGACCCAGTACTTC. It encodes CASSSSLGGQETQYF. The V gene is TRBV2, the J gene TRBJ2-5; D possibly corresponds to TRBD2 (5 bases). V was cut by 6 bases and J by 2 bases, with 16 bases left in between. CDR1 SNHLY and CDR2 FYNNEI come from the germline V gene. This CDR3 is 15 amino acids long.

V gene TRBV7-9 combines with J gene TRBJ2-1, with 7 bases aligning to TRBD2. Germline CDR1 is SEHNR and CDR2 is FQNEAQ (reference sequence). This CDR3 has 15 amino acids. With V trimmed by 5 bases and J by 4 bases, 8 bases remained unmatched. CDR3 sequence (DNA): TGTGCCAGCAGCGACGCGGGACTACCATACAATGAGCAGTTCTTC. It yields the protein CASSDAGLPYNEQFF.